Presented here are 23 T cell receptor beta chains from one specimen sequenced in a study of blood T cell repertoires in COVID-19. Profiled with immunoSEQ multiplex PCR; TCRdb holds only in-frame clones, not every one. The table includes 95,000 to 150,000 clones, around 83% detected once. What was sequenced was peripheral blood. The receptors here all came from an elderly man with active or convalescent COVID-19.

This clone occurred many times. V and J are TRBV7-2 and TRBJ1-5, with 7 bases lining up with TRBD1. The V and J ends lost 2 bases and 4 bases, in that order; junction bases with no gene match: 8. The CDR3 length is 16 residues. CDR1 and CDR2 (germline): SGHTA, FQGNSA. In DNA, the CDR3 is TGTGCCAGCAGCTTAAAGGCAGGGGGTGGGAATCAGCCCCAGCATTTT. Translation: CASSLKAGGGNQPQHF.

The chain combines TRBV6-5 with TRBJ2-7; D possibly corresponds to TRBD1 (5 bases). The CDR3 has 13 amino acids. Looked up from germline, CDR1 is MNHEY and CDR2 is SVGAGI. V lost 5 bases and J 6 bases, leaving 14 bases between the germline ends. The CDR3 here is CASSPSGAREQYF. The CDR3 DNA is TGTGCCAGCAGTCCCTCTGGGGCTCGCGAGCAGTACTTC.

The chain combines TRBV5-1 with TRBJ1-1; TRBD1 matches 10 bases. CDR3 length: 13 residues. With 2 bases clipped from V and 10 bases from J, the junction kept 5 bases outside the gene matches. In germline, CDR1 is SGHRS, CDR2 YFSETQ. The CDR3 reads CASSFETGGVAFF. The CDR3 DNA sequence: TGCGCCAGCAGCTTTGAGACAGGGGGCGTAGCTTTCTTT.

The V gene is TRBV3-1 (or the pseudogene TRBV3-2), the J gene TRBJ1-1, with 11 bases matching TRBD1. The CDR3 runs to 16 residues. Germline V gene data show CDR1 as LGHDT and CDR2 as YNNKEL (reference sequence). Germline trimming cut 4 bases from V and 4 bases from J; bases unmatched to any gene: 8. CDR3 sequence (DNA): TGTGCCAGCAGCCCCCCGGTGGGACAGGGGGGCACTGAAGCTTTCTTT. Its protein product is CASSPPVGQGGTEAFF.

This chain connects TRBV6-1 to TRBJ2-1; D uncertain. V was trimmed by 0 bases and J by 7 bases, leaving 13 bases between them. The V gene's germline CDR1 is MNHNS and CDR2 SASEGT. The CDR3 consists of 15 residues. CDR3 loop: CASSEAPQTRNEQFF. For the CDR3, the DNA is TGTGCCAGCAGTGAAGCCCCCCAAACTCGGAATGAGCAGTTCTTC.

CDR3 coding DNA: TGTGCCAGCAGTGGAAGGGGGCGCCCCACAGATACGCAGTATTTT. It codes for CASSGRGRPTDTQYF. The V and J genes are TRBV28 and TRBJ2-3, with 7 bases aligning to TRBD1. CDR1 MDHEN and CDR2 SYDVKM come from the germline V gene. This CDR3 contains 15 residues. After removal of 5 bases from V and 2 bases from J, the junction contained 7 bases not matched to a gene.

The genes are TRBV7-2 and TRBJ1-2; 7 bases match TRBD1. Trimming cost V 5 bases and J 6 bases; bases outside gene matches: 12. The CDR3 sequence is 15 residues long. Germline CDR1 SGHTA, CDR2 FQGNSA. The CDR3 DNA sequence: TGTGCCAGCAGCCCTCCCGACAGGGAGACTCATGGCTACACCTTC. Translation: CASSPPDRETHGYTF.

The J gene is TRBJ1-5, the V gene TRBV6-5, with D perhaps TRBD1 (6 bases). This CDR3 comprises 15 residues. The V gene lost 8 bases and the J gene lost 3 bases, with 17 bases spanning the gap. Germline loops: CDR1 MNHEY, CDR2 SVGAGI. For the CDR3, the DNA is TGTGCCAGCGGGGCGGGGGCAGGAGTCAATCAGCCCCAGCATTTT. As protein: CASGAGAGVNQPQHF.

The chain joins TRBV27 to TRBJ1-1; no firm D call. Trimming removed 6 bases at V and 6 bases at J, with 2 bases between. Germline V CDR1 and CDR2: MNHEY, SMNVEV (reference sequence). The CDR3 spans 9 residues. Written as DNA, the CDR3 is TGTGCCAGCAGCGCTGAAGCTTTCTTT. Its translation: CASSAEAFF.

This clone was found once. V gene TRBV7-2 combines with J gene TRBJ2-3, with 7 nucleotides matching TRBD1. The CDR3 consists of 13 residues. With V trimmed by 4 bases and J by 5 bases, 3 bases remained unmatched. The germline CDR1 and CDR2 sequences are SGHTA and FQGNSA. In DNA form, the CDR3 reads TGTGCCAGCAGCTACAGGGGCAGAGATACGCAGTATTTT. Protein sequence: CASSYRGRDTQYF.

The J gene is TRBJ2-1, the V gene TRBV6-4; 7 positions agree with TRBD1. CDR3 size: 14 residues. V was pared by 4 bases and J by 6 bases, with 6 bases of the junction left unmatched. Germline CDR1 MRHNA, CDR2 SNTAGT. The CDR3 spells CASSAAGGINEQFF. As DNA, the CDR3 is TGTGCCAGCAGTGCTGCAGGGGGAATCAATGAGCAGTTCTTC.

This clone appeared once. The chain is built from TRBV5-4 and TRBJ2-5, with 7 bases fitting TRBD2. Per the germline V gene, CDR1 is SGHNT and CDR2 is YYREEE (reference sequence). V dropped 4 bases and J dropped 4; count of bases not matched to a gene: 7. The length of the CDR3 is 14 residues. The CDR3 spells CASSRGVVPETQYF. The CDR3 nucleotides read TGTGCCAGCAGCCGGGGGGTGGTCCCAGAGACCCAGTACTTC.

The chain couples TRBV12-3 or TRBV12-4 to TRBJ1-4; no firm D call. The ends were cut back, 0 bases at V and 7 bases at J, with 3 bases in the middle. This CDR3 is 12 amino acids long. DNA of the CDR3: TGTGCCAGCAGTTTAGCCGGTGAAAAACTGTTTTTT. Translated: CASSLAGEKLFF.

The chain links TRBV23-1 to TRBJ2-7; 10 bases fit TRBD1. TRBV23-1 is an ORF for which the function is uncertain. This CDR3 is built from 14 residues. With V trimmed by 4 bases and J by 4 bases, 4 bases remained unmatched. The CDR3 DNA is TGCGCCAGCAGTCCGCCGGGACAGGGGTACGAGCAGTACTTC. Encoded protein: CASSPPGQGYEQYF.

In DNA form, the CDR3 reads TGTGCCAGCAGCAAAGGGGGGCTAGAGATAGTCGAGCAGTACTTC. This translates into CASSKGGLEIVEQYF. This chain links TRBV21-1 with TRBJ2-7; the table's D call, TRBD1, has no DNA check behind it. TRBV21-1 is tagged as a pseudogene. The CDR3 length is 15 residues.

V usage is TRBV4-3 and J usage is TRBJ2-1; D is perhaps TRBD1 (6 bases). V was shortened by 0 bases and J by 3 bases, with 9 bases between the two germline ends. CDR1 LGHNA and CDR2 YSLEER come from the germline V gene. The length of the CDR3 is 15 residues. DNA of the CDR3: TGCGCCAGCAGCCAAGATTGGGGGCGCTACAATGAGCAGTTCTTC. This encodes CASSQDWGRYNEQFF.

This CDR3 reads CASSPTRAGGRSYEQYF. In DNA form, the CDR3 reads TGCGCCAGCAGCCCCACCCGGGCGGGGGGTCGCTCCTACGAGCAGTACTTC. This chain uses TRBV4-1 with TRBJ2-7; 8 nucleotides match TRBD2. J lost 0 bases, V lost 4 bases, and 11 bases had no gene match. The CDR3 runs 17 residues. The germline V gene encodes CDR1 MGHRA and CDR2 YSYEKL.

This clone was detected a few times. This sequence joins TRBV15 and TRBJ1-1, with D unclear. Per germline, CDR1 LNHNV and CDR2 YYDKDF (reference sequence). Trimming removed 1 base from V and 5 bases from J, with 11 bases in between. The CDR3 is 14 residues long. The CDR3 nucleotides read TGTGCCACCAGCAGAGGGACTCAGGTTACTGAAGCTTTCTTT. This sequence encodes CATSRGTQVTEAFF.

The chain joins TRBV5-5 to TRBJ2-7, with D maybe TRBD2 (6 bases). Trimming left V 5 bases short and J 0 bases short, with 15 bases between. The CDR3 has 15 amino acids. Germline V gene data show CDR1 as SGHKS and CDR2 as YYEKEE (reference sequence). In DNA, the CDR3 is TGTGCCAGCAGTCGCGGGACGGAGATCTCCTACGAGCAGTACTTC. Residues: CASSRGTEISYEQYF.

This chain connects TRBV29-1 to TRBJ2-3; 7 bases align to TRBD2. J was trimmed by 2 bases and V by 3 bases; bases with no gene match: 8. Per the germline V gene, CDR1 is SQVTM and CDR2 is ANQGSEA. This CDR3 region has 15 residues. DNA of the CDR3: TGCAGCGTTGAGCCCGAGCGGGGTCCCACAGATACGCAGTATTTT. This gives the protein CSVEPERGPTDTQYF.

The chain uses TRBV9 and TRBJ1-1, with a weak D call TRBD1 (6 bases). Germline V CDR1 and CDR2: SGDLS, YYNGEE. V was trimmed by 0 bases and J by 6 bases, leaving 12 bases between them. This CDR3 is 14 amino acids long. CDR3 residues: CASSVGNRDPEAFF. The CDR3, as DNA: TGTGCCAGCAGCGTAGGGAACAGGGACCCTGAAGCTTTCTTT. The variable domain in full, with the rest retrieved from reference TRBV9 and TRBJ1-1, is DSGVTQTPKHLITATGQRVTLRCSPRSGDLSVYWYQQSLDQGLQFLIQYYNGEERAKGNILERFSAQQFPDLHSELNLSSLELGDSALYFCASSVGNRDPEAFFGQGTRLTVV.

The rearrangement joins TRBV20-1 to TRBJ1-2; TRBD1 might be the D (5 bases). The germline V gene has CDR1 DFQATT and CDR2 SNEGSKA (reference sequence). The CDR3 length is 11 residues. Trimming shortened V by 3 bases and J by 8 bases, and 10 bases separated the two germline ends. CDR3 sequence: CSASFKGGYTF. Here the CDR3 DNA reads TGCAGTGCTAGTTTTAAGGGGGGCTACACCTTC.

The chain joins TRBV7-2 to TRBJ2-7; the match to TRBD1 covers 7 bases. The germline CDR1 and CDR2 sequences are SGHTA and FQGNSA. The junction had 4 bases not matched to a gene; V was cut back by 5 bases and J by 3 bases. This CDR3 is 13 amino acids long. CDR3 in amino acids: CASSTRTGYEQYF. In nucleotides, the CDR3 is TGTGCCAGCAGCACACGGACAGGCTACGAGCAGTACTTC.